This T cell receptor (beta chain) was documented in a study of control samples from healthy donors and cancer patients (dated by TCRdb to the early 2020s). Notes on this clone: The specificity of this receptor is unknown. Per-base qualities were not stored, and no clone one base away is much larger.

The protocol used for the library was the immunoSEQ multiplex PCR assay. TCRdb's version of the immuneACCESS table is confined to in-frame rearrangements and falls short of the full clone set. An unresolved V gene accounts for under half of the shortfall where checked; the remainder is of unknown origin. This sample comprises roughly 120,000 clones, roughly nine tenths of them detected only once. 6% to 8% of the sample lies in the top ten. The CDR3, cysteine through phenylalanine, is 14 amino acids long. The DNA shown is the 42-base CDR3, in frame from base 1. Looking up the germline V gene yields CDR1 SGHAT and CDR2 FQNNGV. V is pared back by 3 bases and J by 5 bases, with 13 bases lying between the germline termini.

The sequence joins TRBV11-2 to TRBJ2-5; the best D guess is TRBD2, with 6 bases matching. The TCR sequence derives from a woman younger than 35 in good health. The sample was blood. The DNA sequence is as follows: TGTGCCAGCAGCTTTGGCGGGAAGGGGGAGACCCAGTACTTC. This is translated as CASSFGGKGETQYF. Reference TRBV11-2 and TRBJ2-5 proteins supply the regions before and after the CDR3; the full variable domain is: EAGVAQSPRYKIIEKRQSVAFWCNPISGHATLYWYQQILGQGPKLLIQFQNNGVVDDSQLPKDRFSAERLKGVDSTLKIQPAKLEDSAVYLCASSFGGKGETQYFGPGTRLLVL.